These 13 T cell receptor beta chains came from one sample sequenced in a study of blood T cell repertoires in COVID-19 (dated by TCRdb to 2020 to 2022). Receptor amplification or capture employed the immunoSEQ multiplex PCR assay. In TCRdb, the immuneACCESS table is reduced to in-frame sequences with V and J assigned. These tables do not hold every clone; where another copy was compared, an unresolved V gene accounts for under half, and the others remain unexplained. In this sample the table shows about 430,000 clones, 88% of which occur a single time. The top ten constitute approximately 1.3% of the sample. Sequencing used PBMCs or T cells enriched from blood (not recorded which). These receptors originate from a young woman who had been exposed to COVID-19.

J is TRBJ1-5 and V is TRBV10-3; 8 nucleotides agree with TRBD1. V shed 5 bases, J shed 7 bases, and the junction held 4 bases outside the gene matches. Per the germline V gene, CDR1 is ENHRY and CDR2 is SYGVKD. The CDR3 is 13 amino acids. The CDR3 reads CAISSGGRQPQHF. CDR3 DNA: TGTGCCATCAGTTCAGGGGGCAGACAGCCCCAGCATTTT.

This chain links TRBV27 with TRBJ1-6; 9 nucleotides align to TRBD1. Trimming took 7 bases from V and 10 from J; bases not matched to a gene: 8. Germline assignment: CDR1 MNHEY and CDR2 SMNVEV (reference sequence). This CDR3 has 14 residues. CDR3 sequence (DNA): TGTGCCAGCAAAACACAGGGGGCGGGATCACCCCTCCACTTT. This sequence encodes CASKTQGAGSPLHF.

The chain links TRBV11-2 to TRBJ2-7, with TRBD2 matching 13 bases. The CDR3 spans 16 residues. Germline assignment: CDR1 SGHAT and CDR2 FQNNGV. Trimming removed 5 bases from V and 4 bases from J; junction bases left unmatched: 8. CDR3 sequence: CASSATGLAGLYEQYF. The DNA of the CDR3 is TGTGCCAGCAGCGCGACGGGACTAGCGGGGCTATACGAGCAGTACTTC.

The V gene is TRBV11-3, the J gene TRBJ2-1, with 8 nucleotides matching TRBD1. J lost 5 bases, V lost 8 bases, and 5 bases had no gene match. Germline CDR1 reads SGHNT; CDR2 reads YENEEA. This CDR3 region has 13 residues. CDR3 residues: CASFRDRNNEQFF. CDR3 nucleotide sequence: TGTGCCAGCTTCCGGGACAGGAACAATGAGCAGTTCTTC.

The chain is built from TRBV3-1 (or the pseudogene TRBV3-2) and TRBJ2-5, with TRBD2 identical over 8 bases. The J segment lost 2 bases and the V segment lost 1 base, leaving 9 bases of the junction unmatched. CDR3 size: 17 residues. CDR1 is LGHDT and CDR2 is YNNKEL in the germline V gene (reference sequence). The CDR3 reads CASSQGASGGLQETQYF. DNA of the CDR3: TGTGCCAGCAGCCAAGGGGCCAGCGGGGGCCTACAAGAGACCCAGTACTTC.

The chain combines TRBV5-1 with TRBJ2-5, with TRBD1 identical over 7 bases. V gave up 4 bases and J gave up 3 bases; unmatched junction bases: 9. The germline V gene encodes CDR1 SGHRS and CDR2 YFSETQ. The CDR3 is 15 residues long. DNA of the CDR3: TGCGCCAGCAGCGGGCAGGTACAGGGGAAAGAGACCCAGTACTTC. Its protein is CASSGQVQGKETQYF.

The rearrangement uses TRBV28 and TRBJ1-2; TRBD1 matches at 11 bases. This CDR3 has 15 amino acids. Germline CDR1 MDHEN, CDR2 SYDVKM. Losses at the gene ends were 11 bases for V and 4 bases for J; bases not matched to a gene: 12. In DNA form, the CDR3 reads TGTGCCGTCTGGACCGGGACAGGGGGGTCCTATGGCTACACCTTC. This encodes CAVWTGTGGSYGYTF.

J is TRBJ1-6 and V is TRBV3-1 (or the pseudogene TRBV3-2); D is undetermined. Germline CDR1 LGHDT, CDR2 YNNKEL (reference sequence). CDR3 length equals 17 residues. The ends were cut back, 4 bases at V and 7 bases at J, with 20 bases in the middle. The CDR3 region has the DNA TGTGCCAGCAGCCCTTCTCACGCACTTACTTCAAATTCACCCCTCCACTTT. This codes for CASSPSHALTSNSPLHF.

The genes are TRBV3-1 (or the pseudogene TRBV3-2) and TRBJ2-7, with D tentatively TRBD2 (6 bases). The germline V and J ends were trimmed by 0 bases and 3 bases, with 9 bases remaining between them. CDR1 is LGHDT, CDR2 YNNKEL, per germline (reference sequence). CDR3 size: 14 residues. The CDR3, as DNA: TGTGCCAGCAGCCAAGATAGGAGGGACTACGAGCAGTACTTC. Residues: CASSQDRRDYEQYF.

The J gene is TRBJ2-6, the V gene TRBV9; 10 nucleotides line up with TRBD1. The V and J ends lost 3 bases and 0 bases, in that order; junction bases with no gene match: 6. The CDR3 spans 18 residues. Per germline, CDR1 SGDLS and CDR2 YYNGEE. In nucleotides, the CDR3 is TGTGCCAGCAGCGACAGCCGGGACAGGGGCTCTGGGGCCAACGTCCTGACTTTC. Translating it yields CASSDSRDRGSGANVLTF.

This chain links TRBV4-1 with TRBJ2-1; D possibly corresponds to TRBD2 (5 bases). This CDR3 spans 15 amino acids. Per the germline V gene, CDR1 is MGHRA and CDR2 is YSYEKL. The ends were cut back, 3 bases at V and 0 bases at J, with 9 bases in the middle. The CDR3 nucleotides are TGCGCCAGCAGCCATATTAGCGACTCCTACAATGAGCAGTTCTTC. This translates into CASSHISDSYNEQFF.

This clone was seen a handful of times. V usage is TRBV18 and J usage is TRBJ1-5, with TRBD1 as a possible D gene (5 bases). Germline CDR1 reads KGHSH; CDR2 reads LQKENI. The CDR3 is 15 residues long. The V end was cut by 2 bases, the J end by 1 base, with 9 bases between. The CDR3 protein is CASSPSAGSNQPQHF. Here the CDR3 DNA reads TGTGCCAGCTCACCATCGGCAGGGAGCAATCAGCCCCAGCATTTT.

This chain connects TRBV27 to TRBJ2-5; 9 nucleotides line up with TRBD1. The CDR3 runs 15 residues. V lost 5 bases to trimming and J lost 5 bases; unmatched junction nucleotides: 9. Germline V CDR1 and CDR2: MNHEY, SMNVEV (reference sequence). The CDR3 sequence is CASSLWTGEGETQYF. The CDR3 DNA follows: TGTGCCAGCAGTCTTTGGACAGGGGAGGGGGAGACCCAGTACTTC.